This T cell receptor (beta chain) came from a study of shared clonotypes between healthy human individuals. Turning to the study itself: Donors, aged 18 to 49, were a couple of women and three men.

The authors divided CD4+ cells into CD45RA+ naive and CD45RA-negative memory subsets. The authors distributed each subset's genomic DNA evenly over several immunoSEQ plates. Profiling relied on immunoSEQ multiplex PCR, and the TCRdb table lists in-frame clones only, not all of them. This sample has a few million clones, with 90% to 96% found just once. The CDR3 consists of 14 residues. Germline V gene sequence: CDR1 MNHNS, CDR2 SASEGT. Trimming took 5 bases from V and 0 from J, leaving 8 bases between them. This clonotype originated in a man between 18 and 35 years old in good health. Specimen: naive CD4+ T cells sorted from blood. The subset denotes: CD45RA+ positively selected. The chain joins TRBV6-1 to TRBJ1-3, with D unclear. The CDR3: CASSQTFSGNTIYF. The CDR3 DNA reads TGTGCCAGCAGTCAGACGTTCTCTGGAAACACCATATATTTT.